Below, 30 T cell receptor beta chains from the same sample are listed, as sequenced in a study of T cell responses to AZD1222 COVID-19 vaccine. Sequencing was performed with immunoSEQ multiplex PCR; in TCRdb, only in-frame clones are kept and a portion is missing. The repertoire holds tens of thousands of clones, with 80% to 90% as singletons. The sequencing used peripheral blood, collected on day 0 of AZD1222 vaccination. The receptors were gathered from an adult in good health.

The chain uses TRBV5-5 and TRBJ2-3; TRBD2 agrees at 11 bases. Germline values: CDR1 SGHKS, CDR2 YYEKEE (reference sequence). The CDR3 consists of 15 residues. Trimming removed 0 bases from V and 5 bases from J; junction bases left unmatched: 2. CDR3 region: CASSLGGTSGDTQYF. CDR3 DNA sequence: TGTGCCAGCAGCTTGGGGGGGACTAGCGGAGATACGCAGTATTTT.

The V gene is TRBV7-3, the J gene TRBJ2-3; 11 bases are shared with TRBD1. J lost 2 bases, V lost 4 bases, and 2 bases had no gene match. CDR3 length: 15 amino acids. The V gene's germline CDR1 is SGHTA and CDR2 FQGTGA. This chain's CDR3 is CASSYGQGATDTQYF. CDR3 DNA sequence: TGTGCCAGCAGCTACGGACAGGGGGCCACAGATACGCAGTATTTT.

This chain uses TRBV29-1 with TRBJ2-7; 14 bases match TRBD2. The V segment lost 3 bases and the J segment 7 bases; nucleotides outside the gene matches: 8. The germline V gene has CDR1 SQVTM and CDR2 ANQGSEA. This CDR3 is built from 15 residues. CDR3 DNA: TGCAGCGTTGAGACGGGACTAGCGGGAGACAAAGAGCAGTACTTC. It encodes CSVETGLAGDKEQYF.

DNA of the CDR3: TGTGCCAGCAGCTTGGAGCTCACCGGGGAGCTGTTTTTT. Protein sequence: CASSLELTGELFF. V gene TRBV5-6 combines with J gene TRBJ2-2; no definite D call. Trimming took off 0 bases at V and 4 bases at J, with 4 bases between the two ends. The CDR3 spans 13 residues. Germline values: CDR1 SGHDT, CDR2 YYEEEE.

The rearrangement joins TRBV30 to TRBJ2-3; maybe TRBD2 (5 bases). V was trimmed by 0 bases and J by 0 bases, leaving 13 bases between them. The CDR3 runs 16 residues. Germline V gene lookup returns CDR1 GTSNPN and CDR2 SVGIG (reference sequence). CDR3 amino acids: CAWSVRSGSSTDTQYF. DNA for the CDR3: TGTGCCTGGAGTGTACGGAGCGGTTCTAGCACAGATACGCAGTATTTT.

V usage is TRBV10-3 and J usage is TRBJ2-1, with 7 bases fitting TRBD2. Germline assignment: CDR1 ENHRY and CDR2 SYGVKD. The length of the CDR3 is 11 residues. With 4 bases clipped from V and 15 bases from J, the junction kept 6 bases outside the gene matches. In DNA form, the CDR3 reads TGTGCCATCAGTGGAGCGGGAAGGGTGTTCTTC. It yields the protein CAISGAGRVFF.

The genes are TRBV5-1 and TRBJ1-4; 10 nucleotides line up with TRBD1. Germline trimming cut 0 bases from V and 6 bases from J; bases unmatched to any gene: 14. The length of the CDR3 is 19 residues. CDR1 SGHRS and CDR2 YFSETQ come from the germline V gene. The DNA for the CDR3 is TGCGCCAGCAGCTTGGCCGGGGACAGGGGTTTAGTGTTGGATGAAAAACTGTTTTTT. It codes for CASSLAGDRGLVLDEKLFF.

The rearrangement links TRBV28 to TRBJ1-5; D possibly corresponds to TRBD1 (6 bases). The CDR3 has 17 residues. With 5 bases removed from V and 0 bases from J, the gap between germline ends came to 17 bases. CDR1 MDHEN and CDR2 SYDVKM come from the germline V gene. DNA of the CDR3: TGTGCCAGCAGTACTCAGACAGGTTTATATAGCAATCAGCCCCAGCATTTT. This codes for CASSTQTGLYSNQPQHF.

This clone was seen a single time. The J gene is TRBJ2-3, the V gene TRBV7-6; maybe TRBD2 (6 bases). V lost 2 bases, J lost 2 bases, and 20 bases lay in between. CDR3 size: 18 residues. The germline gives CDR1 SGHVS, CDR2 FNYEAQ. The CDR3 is CASSLTGKAGGLTDTQYF. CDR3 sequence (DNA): TGTGCCAGCAGCTTAACGGGAAAAGCCGGAGGGCTCACAGATACGCAGTATTTT.

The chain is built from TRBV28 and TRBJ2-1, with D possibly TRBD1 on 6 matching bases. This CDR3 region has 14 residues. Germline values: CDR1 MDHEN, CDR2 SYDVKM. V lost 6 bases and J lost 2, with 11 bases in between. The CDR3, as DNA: TGTGCCAGCAGCTCGAAGGGGGCCTACAATGAGCAGTTCTTC. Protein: CASSSKGAYNEQFF.

Written as DNA, the CDR3 is TGTGCCAGTAGTATGTCGGGATGGCGCACAGATACGCAGTATTTT. Amino acid sequence: CASSMSGWRTDTQYF. The gene calls are TRBV19 and TRBJ2-3; the D gene is possibly TRBD2 (5 bases). Trimming left V 3 bases short and J 1 base short, with 11 bases between. In germline, CDR1 is LNHDA, CDR2 SQIVND (reference sequence). CDR3 length equals 15 residues.

CDR3 DNA sequence: TGTGCCAGCAGCCAAGGACTAGCGGGACGGGAGACCCAGTACTTC. Amino acids: CASSQGLAGRETQYF. The chain links TRBV5-6 to TRBJ2-5, with 12 bases that match TRBD2. CDR1 is SGHDT and CDR2 is YYEEEE in the germline V gene. The V and J ends lost 4 bases and 5 bases, in that order; junction bases with no gene match: 6. This CDR3 has 15 residues.

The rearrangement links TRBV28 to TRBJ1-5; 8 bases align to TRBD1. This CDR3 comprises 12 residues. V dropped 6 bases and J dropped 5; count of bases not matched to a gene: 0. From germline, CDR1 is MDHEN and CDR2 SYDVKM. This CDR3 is CASRQGDQPQHF. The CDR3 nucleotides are TGTGCCAGCAGACAGGGGGATCAGCCCCAGCATTTT.

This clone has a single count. This chain's CDR3 is CASSEYGLAGGVETQYF. CDR3 coding DNA: TGTGCCAGCAGTGAATATGGACTAGCGGGAGGAGTGGAGACCCAGTACTTC. This chain joins TRBV6-1 and TRBJ2-5; 14 nucleotides align to TRBD2. With V trimmed by 2 bases and J by 5 bases, 7 bases remained unmatched. The V gene's germline CDR1 is MNHNS and CDR2 SASEGT. The CDR3 has 17 residues.

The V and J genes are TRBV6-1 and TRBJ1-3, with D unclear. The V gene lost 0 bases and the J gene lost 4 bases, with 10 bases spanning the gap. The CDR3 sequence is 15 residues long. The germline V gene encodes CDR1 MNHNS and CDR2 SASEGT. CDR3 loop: CASSEAGTRGNTIYF. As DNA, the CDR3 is TGTGCCAGCAGTGAAGCAGGCACACGCGGAAACACCATATATTTT.

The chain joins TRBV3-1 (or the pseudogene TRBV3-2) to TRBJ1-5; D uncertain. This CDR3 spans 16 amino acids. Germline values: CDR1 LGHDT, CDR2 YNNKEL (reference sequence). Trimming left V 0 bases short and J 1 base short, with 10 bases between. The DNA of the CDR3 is TGTGCCAGCAGCCAAGATCCCCCGGGGAGCAATCAGCCCCAGCATTTT. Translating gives CASSQDPPGSNQPQHF.

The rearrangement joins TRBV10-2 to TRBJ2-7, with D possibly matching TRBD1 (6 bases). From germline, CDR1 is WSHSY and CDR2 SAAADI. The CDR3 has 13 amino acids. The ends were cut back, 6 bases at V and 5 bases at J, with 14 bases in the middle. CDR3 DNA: TGCGCCAGCAGGGGGGCAGAGTACGACGAGCAGTACTTC. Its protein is CASRGAEYDEQYF.

The CDR3 DNA sequence: TGTGCCAGCAGTGGAGGACTAGCGGGAGAGGGGTCCTACGAGCAGTACTTC. It codes for CASSGGLAGEGSYEQYF. The chain employs TRBV2 and TRBJ2-7; TRBD2 matches 13 bases. Germline CDR1 reads SNHLY; CDR2 reads FYNNEI. The CDR3 spans 17 residues. Losses at the gene ends were 4 bases for V and 1 base for J; bases not matched to a gene: 7.

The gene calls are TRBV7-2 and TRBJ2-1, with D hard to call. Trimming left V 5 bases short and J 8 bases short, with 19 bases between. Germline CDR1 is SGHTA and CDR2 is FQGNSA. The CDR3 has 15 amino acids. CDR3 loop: CASSDNYLRRDEQFF. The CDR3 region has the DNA TGTGCCAGCAGCGATAATTACTTGAGGCGCGATGAGCAGTTCTTC.

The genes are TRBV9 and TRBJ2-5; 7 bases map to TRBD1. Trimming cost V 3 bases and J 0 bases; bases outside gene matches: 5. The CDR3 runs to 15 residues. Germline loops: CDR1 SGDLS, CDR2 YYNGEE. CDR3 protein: CASSELQGYQETQYF. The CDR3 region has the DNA TGTGCCAGCAGCGAGCTACAGGGGTACCAAGAGACCCAGTACTTC.

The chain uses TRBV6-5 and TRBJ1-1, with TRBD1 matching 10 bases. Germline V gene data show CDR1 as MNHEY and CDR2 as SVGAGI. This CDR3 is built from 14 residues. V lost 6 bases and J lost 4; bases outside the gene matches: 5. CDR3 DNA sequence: TGTGCCAGCAGGGGGACAGGGGAGAGCACTGAAGCTTTCTTT. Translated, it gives CASRGTGESTEAFF.

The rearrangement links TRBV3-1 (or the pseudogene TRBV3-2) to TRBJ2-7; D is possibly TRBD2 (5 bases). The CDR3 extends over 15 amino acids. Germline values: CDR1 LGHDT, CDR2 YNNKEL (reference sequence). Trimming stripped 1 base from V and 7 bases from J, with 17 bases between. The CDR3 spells CASSQGSGSSGEQYF. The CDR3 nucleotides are TGTGCCAGCAGCCAAGGGAGCGGCTCCTCGGGTGAGCAGTACTTC.

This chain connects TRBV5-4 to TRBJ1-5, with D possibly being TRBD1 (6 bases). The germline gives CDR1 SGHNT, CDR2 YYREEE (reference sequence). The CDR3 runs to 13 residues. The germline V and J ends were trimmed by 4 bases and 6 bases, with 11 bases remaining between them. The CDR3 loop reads CASSLDSSQPQHF. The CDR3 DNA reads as TGTGCCAGCAGCCTGGACAGTAGTCAGCCCCAGCATTTT.

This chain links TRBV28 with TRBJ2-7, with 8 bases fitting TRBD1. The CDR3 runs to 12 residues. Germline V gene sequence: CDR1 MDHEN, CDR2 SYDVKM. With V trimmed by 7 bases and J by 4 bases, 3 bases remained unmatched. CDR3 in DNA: TGTGCCAGCAAAGACAGGGGATACGAGCAGTACTTC. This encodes CASKDRGYEQYF.

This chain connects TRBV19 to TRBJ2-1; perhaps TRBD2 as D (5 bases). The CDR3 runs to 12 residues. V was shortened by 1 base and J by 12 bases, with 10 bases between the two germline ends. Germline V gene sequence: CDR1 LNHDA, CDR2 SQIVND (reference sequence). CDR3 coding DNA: TGTGCCAGTAGTATAGTATCAGGAGGGCAGTTCTTC. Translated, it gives CASSIVSGGQFF. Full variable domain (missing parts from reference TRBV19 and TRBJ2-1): DGGITQSPKYLFRKEGQNVTLSCEQNLNHDAMYWYRQDPGQGLRLIYYSQIVNDFQKGDIAEGYSVSREKKESFPLTVTSAQKNPTAFYLCASSIVSGGQFFGPGTRLTVL.

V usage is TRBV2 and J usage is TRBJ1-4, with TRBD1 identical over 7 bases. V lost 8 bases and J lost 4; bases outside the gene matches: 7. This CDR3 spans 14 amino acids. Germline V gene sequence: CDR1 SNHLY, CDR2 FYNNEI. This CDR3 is CASGTRDSNEKLFF. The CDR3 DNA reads TGTGCCAGCGGGACGCGGGACAGTAATGAAAAACTGTTTTTT.

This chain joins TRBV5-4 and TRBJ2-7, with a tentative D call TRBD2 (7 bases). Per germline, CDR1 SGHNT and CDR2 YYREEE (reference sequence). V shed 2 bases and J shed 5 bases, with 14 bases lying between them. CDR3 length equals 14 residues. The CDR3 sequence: CASSFTGGGDEQYF. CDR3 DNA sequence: TGTGCCAGCAGCTTTACGGGGGGCGGCGACGAGCAGTACTTC.

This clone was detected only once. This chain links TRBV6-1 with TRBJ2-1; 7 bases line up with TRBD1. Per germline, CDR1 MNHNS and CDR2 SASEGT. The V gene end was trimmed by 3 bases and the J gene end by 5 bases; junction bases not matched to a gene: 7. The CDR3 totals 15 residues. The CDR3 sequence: CASSDVGTVNNEQFF. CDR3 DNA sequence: TGTGCCAGCAGTGACGTCGGGACAGTTAACAATGAGCAGTTCTTC.

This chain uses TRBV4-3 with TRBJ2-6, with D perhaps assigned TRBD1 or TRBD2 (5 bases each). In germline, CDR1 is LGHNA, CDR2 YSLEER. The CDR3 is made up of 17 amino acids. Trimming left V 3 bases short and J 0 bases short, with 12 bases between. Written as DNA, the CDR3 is TGCGCCAGCAGCCAGATGGGGGACGGCTCTGGGGCCAACGTCCTGACTTTC. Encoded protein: CASSQMGDGSGANVLTF.

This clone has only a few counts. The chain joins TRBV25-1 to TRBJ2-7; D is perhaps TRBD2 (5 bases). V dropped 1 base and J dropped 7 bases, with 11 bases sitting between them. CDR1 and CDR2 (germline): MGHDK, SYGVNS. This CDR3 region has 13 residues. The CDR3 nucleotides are TGTGCCAGCAGTGAATCGGGAAGAGGGGAGCAGTACTTC. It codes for CASSESGRGEQYF.